This is a list of T cell receptor beta chains from one sample in a study of blood T cell repertoires in COVID-19. The protocol was immunoSEQ multiplex PCR, while the TCRdb copy is restricted to in-frame clones and leaves out a portion. The sample contains around 100,000 clones, about 90% of which appear only once. Sequencing was done on a sample of peripheral blood. All receptors come from a woman aged 50 to 60 with COVID-19, enrolled during active disease. Each CDR3 is given with its conserved first and last residue. The D gene is left open where the match is weak. Size tells how often a clone was seen (once, few, many) or the class of an expanded clone, and some rows leave it out.

clone_size	v_call	d_call	j_call	cdr3_nt	cdr3_aa
-	TRBV5-1	TRBD1	TRBJ2-1	TGCGCCAGCAGCTTGGAGGCAGGGGGCAATGAGCAGTTCTTC	CASSLEAGGNEQFF
-	TRBV4-1	TRBD1	TRBJ1-5	TGCGCCAGCAGCCAACCAGGGGGCAGTCAGCCCCAGCATTTT	CASSQPGGSQPQHF
-	TRBV28	TRBD2	TRBJ2-1	TGTGCCAGCAGAGCTAGCGGGGGGGCAGTAAATGAGCAGTTCTTC	CASRASGGAVNEQFF
-	TRBV2	-	TRBJ2-2	TGTGCCAGCAGTGTCACCGGGTTGAACACCGGGGAGCTGTTTTTT	CASSVTGLNTGELFF
once	TRBV7-9	TRBD1	TRBJ2-3	TGTGCCAGCAGCTCGTTACAGGGGCCCCTCACAGATACGCAGTATTTT	CASSSLQGPLTDTQYF
-	TRBV19	TRBD1	TRBJ2-2	TGTGCCAGTAGTATAGATGGCCCTGGGACAGGGACCGGGGAGCTGTTTTTT	CASSIDGPGTGTGELFF
once	TRBV11-2	-	TRBJ2-7	TGTGCCAGCAGCCCCTCGGCGGGTAGCGAGCAGTACTTC	CASSPSAGSEQYF
-	TRBV24-1	-	TRBJ1-4	TGTGCCACCAGTTTGGGGCCGGGTGAAAAACTGTTTTTT	CATSLGPGEKLFF
-	TRBV5-1	-	TRBJ2-7	TGCGCCAGCCGTTATCAGGGTTCCTACGAGCAGTACTTC	CASRYQGSYEQYF
-	TRBV7-2	-	TRBJ2-5	TGTGCCAGCAGGGTCCTAGAAGTAGGGACCCAGTACTTC	CASRVLEVGTQYF
few	TRBV12-3/TRBV12-4	-	TRBJ1-5	TGTGCCAGCAGTCGACAGCTAAATCAGCCCCAGCATTTT	CASSRQLNQPQHF
-	TRBV28	-	TRBJ2-3	TGTGCCAGCAGTAAAACAGGGTGGGTAAGCGCGACAGATACGCAGTATTTT	CASSKTGWVSATDTQYF
-	TRBV3-1/TRBV3-2	TRBD1	TRBJ1-2	TGTGCCAGCAGCCCGAGGACAGGGGGCAATGGCTACACCTTC	CASSPRTGGNGYTF
-	TRBV4-1	-	TRBJ1-2	TGCGCCAGCAGCCAAGAGCCAGAGATTGAGGATGGCTACACCTTC	CASSQEPEIEDGYTF
-	TRBV5-4	-	TRBJ2-1	TGTGCCAGCAGCTTCCAGACTTCGAATGAGCAGTTCTTC	CASSFQTSNEQFF
-	TRBV13	TRBD1	TRBJ1-2	TGTGCCAGCAGCTTACAGGGGGCTTTTTCTAACTATGGCTACACCTTC	CASSLQGAFSNYGYTF
few	TRBV6-1	TRBD1	TRBJ1-1	TGTGCCAGCAGTGATGGAGACAGGGACACTGAAGCTTTCTTT	CASSDGDRDTEAFF